Sequencing of this T cell receptor (beta chain) was carried out in a study of blood T cell repertoires in COVID-19. Study processing details: Reference gene primer amplification gave nucleated cell count estimates. This table comes from immunoSEQ multiplex PCR, and its TCRdb copy is limited to in-frame clones, with some not included. The D gene and trimming were derived from the DNA, and the V and J assignments and clone size from that table. The sample has fewer than 300,000 clones, around 90% seen once. CDR1 and CDR2 from the germline V gene are LGHDT and YNNKEL (reference sequence). V lost 6 bases and J lost 4; bases outside the gene matches: 6. CDR3 length equals 14 residues.

Material for sequencing was PBMCs or T cells enriched from blood (not recorded which). This receptor was taken from a woman in her 30s who had recovered from COVID-19. The chain couples TRBV3-1 (or the pseudogene TRBV3-2) to TRBJ2-3, with TRBD1 matching over 8 bases. This chain's CDR3 is CASRETGAADTQYF. DNA for the CDR3: TGTGCCAGCAGGGAGACAGGGGCGGCAGATACGCAGTATTTT.